This T cell receptor beta chain was captured in a study of early T cells in non-severe SARS-CoV-2 infection. Study information: Bulk RNA from unsorted whole blood was sequenced; chains were unpaired. Findings of the study overall: Anti-spike CD8 specificities were favored by VDJdb matching, whose results missed private and CD4 specificities.

Attachment of unique molecular identifiers was made to individual cDNA molecules. TCRdb re-derived calls from the 5' RACE reads in MiXCR, one entry per CDR3 protein. The data contain around 61,000 distinct CDR3 sequences, 11% of them singletons. Concerning this clonotype: The antigen remains unidentified.

There are 12 residues in the CDR3. Per germline, CDR1 DFQATT and CDR2 SNEGSKA (reference sequence). V trimming: 7 bases; J trimming: 3 bases; junction bases outside the gene matches: 2. The sample consisted of whole blood. The source is an adult who was a healthcare worker with PCR-confirmed SARS-CoV-2 infection or an uninfected control (not recorded which). The gene calls are TRBV20-1 and TRBJ2-2, with 7 positions matching TRBD1. The CDR3 coding sequence is TGCAGTGTCACAGGGGACACCGGGGAGCTGTTTTTT. Amino acids: CSVTGDTGELFF.